This T cell receptor (beta chain) was documented in a study of Ad26.COV2.S vaccination and SARS-CoV-2 variants. Study summary: The donor participated in the COV1001 trial, in its Ad26.COV2.S arm. Whole-study findings and limits: Vaccine and placebo recipients had comparable breadth of non-spike TCRs. Vaccine recipients surpassed placebo recipients in spike-specific TCR breadth.

The treatment is: approximately 18 received Ad26.COV2.S at low or high dose, single or two shots; about 5 received placebo; per-sample allocation not given. Day 63 after the first vaccine or placebo injection was the time point for sampling. SARS-CoV-2 spike from the Wuhan strain was encoded by the vaccine, an Ad26 vector. Using immunoSEQ multiplex PCR, the repertoire was profiled, and TCRdb retains in-frame clones only, with some absent. This table has fewer than 300,000 clones, roughly 86% appearing once. Of note for this clone: Its specificity is unknown.

This sequence was found in a person between 18 and 59 years old who received the Ad26.COV2.S COVID-19 vaccine or a placebo. The material was peripheral blood, obtained in a trial of Ad26.COV2.S vaccine versus placebo.

CDR3 in amino acids: CASNLTSGRASDTQYF. The CDR3 DNA reads as TGTGCCAGCAACCTGACTAGCGGGAGGGCCTCAGATACGCAGTATTTT. This chain connects TRBV21-1 to TRBJ2-3; the table names TRBD2, a call not compared with the DNA. TRBV21-1 is marked as a pseudogene. This CDR3 is 16 amino acids long.